The present T cell receptor beta chain was sequenced within a study of vaccination and CD4 T cells after COVID-19. Once obtained from cultured CD4+ T cells, the DNA was sequenced using the Oncomine TCR Beta short-read assay. MiXCR, applied by TCRdb to the PCR reads, yields one record per CDR3 protein. The top ten hold just over 3% of the sample, which has 20,000 to 25,000 distinct CDR3 sequences, more than 25% seen once. Time point meaning: late sampling 161 to 241 days after vaccination in a few convalescent patients. Noted treatment: approximately 9-day PBMC culture with coronavirus spike peptide pools or control peptides (ViraFEST assay). Comment on this clonotype: Its antigen is not identified.

The ends were cut back, 4 bases at V and 6 bases at J, with 13 bases in the middle. CDR3 size: 13 residues. From germline, CDR1 is SGHTA and CDR2 FQGNSA. This chain joins TRBV7-2 and TRBJ2-7; D is possibly TRBD2 (6 bases). This receptor was identified in a human donor who had recovered from COVID-19. The sequences come from CD4+ T cells from blood, cultured in vitro, collected about 7 months after SARS-CoV-2 vaccination. The CDR3 loop reads CASSSRLGLEQYF. The CDR3 region has the DNA TGTGCCAGCAGCTCCCGACTAGGGCTCGAGCAGTACTTC.